The rows below give T cell receptor beta chains drawn from one sample of a study of blood T cell repertoires in COVID-19. Sequenced by immunoSEQ multiplex PCR; TCRdb stores in-frame clones only, minus some. The sample holds about 130,000 clones, around 85% seen once. Sequenced material: peripheral blood. Receptors were obtained from a woman aged 45-65 years who had recovered from COVID-19. Both conserved end residues are part of each CDR3. A D gene is named only where the DNA matches it firmly. Some rows mark clone size as missing; the rest say once, few, many or name a class of expanded clone.

cdr3_aa: CASSRSRGSYEQYF
cdr3_nt: TGTGCCAGCAGCCGATCCCGGGGGTCCTACGAGCAGTACTTC
j_call: TRBJ2-7
v_call: TRBV11-2
d_call: NA
clone_size: NA

cdr3_aa: CASSENPGLAVETQYF
cdr3_nt: TGTGCCAGCAGTGAAAATCCGGGACTAGCTGTGGAGACCCAGTACTTC
j_call: TRBJ2-5
v_call: TRBV6-1
d_call: TRBD2
clone_size: NA

cdr3_aa: CASSQEPQGGGYGYTF
cdr3_nt: TGCGCCAGCAGCCAAGAACCCCAGGGCGGCGGCTATGGCTACACCTTC
j_call: TRBJ1-2
v_call: TRBV4-1
d_call: NA
clone_size: few

cdr3_aa: CASSSLQGSETYEQYF
cdr3_nt: TGTGCCAGCAGCTCATTACAGGGGTCGGAAACCTACGAGCAGTACTTC
j_call: TRBJ2-7
v_call: TRBV7-6
d_call: TRBD1
clone_size: NA

cdr3_aa: CASSLNPDRGSEQFF
cdr3_nt: TGCGCCAGCAGCTTGAATCCGGACAGGGGCAGTGAGCAGTTCTTC
j_call: TRBJ2-1
v_call: TRBV5-1
d_call: TRBD1
clone_size: NA

cdr3_aa: CASSTGGIYNEQFF
cdr3_nt: TGTGCCAGCAGTACCGGGGGGATCTACAATGAGCAGTTCTTC
j_call: TRBJ2-1
v_call: TRBV7-9
d_call: TRBD2
clone_size: once

cdr3_aa: CAISERGTGFGEQYF
cdr3_nt: TGTGCCATCAGTGAGCGGGGGACAGGGTTTGGCGAGCAGTACTTC
j_call: TRBJ2-7
v_call: TRBV10-3
d_call: TRBD1
clone_size: once

cdr3_aa: CASSYSTVSAGELFF
cdr3_nt: TGTGCCAGCAGTTACTCAACAGTTAGCGCCGGGGAGCTGTTTTTT
j_call: TRBJ2-2
v_call: TRBV6-5
d_call: NA
clone_size: NA

cdr3_aa: CARSLRDTGHYGYTF
cdr3_nt: TGTGCCAGAAGCCTCCGGGATACGGGTCACTATGGCTACACCTTC
j_call: TRBJ1-2
v_call: TRBV5-3
d_call: NA
clone_size: NA

cdr3_aa: CASREGGATDGYTF
cdr3_nt: TGTGCCAGCAGAGAGGGAGGGGCGACCGATGGCTACACCTTC
j_call: TRBJ1-2
v_call: TRBV6-5
d_call: NA
clone_size: NA

cdr3_aa: CASSLGSGTGTQFF
cdr3_nt: TGTGCCAGCAGCTTGGGCTCCGGGACAGGGACGCAGTTCTTC
j_call: TRBJ2-1
v_call: TRBV7-3
d_call: TRBD1
clone_size: NA

cdr3_aa: CASSPRGRGQETQYF
cdr3_nt: TGTGCCAGCAGTCCCAGGGGCAGGGGGCAAGAGACCCAGTACTTC
j_call: TRBJ2-5
v_call: TRBV5-8
d_call: TRBD1
clone_size: NA

cdr3_aa: CASDSTSGYEQYF
cdr3_nt: TGTGCTAGTGATTCGACTAGCGGGTACGAGCAGTACTTC
j_call: TRBJ2-7
v_call: TRBV12-5
d_call: TRBD2
clone_size: NA

cdr3_aa: CASSLYITYEQYF
cdr3_nt: TGTGCCAGCAGCTTGTACATAACCTACGAGCAGTACTTC
j_call: TRBJ2-7
v_call: TRBV5-6
d_call: NA
clone_size: NA

cdr3_aa: CASSGQYNSPLHF
cdr3_nt: TGTGCCAGCAGTGGACAGTATAATTCACCCCTCCACTTT
j_call: TRBJ1-6
v_call: TRBV2
d_call: NA
clone_size: few

cdr3_aa: CASSRPGTGLETQYF
cdr3_nt: TGTGCCAGCAGTCGTCCCGGGACAGGGTTGGAGACCCAGTACTTC
j_call: TRBJ2-5
v_call: TRBV5-4
d_call: TRBD1
clone_size: NA

cdr3_aa: CASSSGRDYEQYF
cdr3_nt: TGTGCCAGCAGTTCCGGGCGGGACTACGAGCAGTACTTC
j_call: TRBJ2-7
v_call: TRBV6-6
d_call: NA
clone_size: once

cdr3_aa: CATSRDRDSYGYTF
cdr3_nt: TGTGCCACCAGCAGAGATCGCGACAGCTATGGCTACACCTTC
j_call: TRBJ1-2
v_call: TRBV15
d_call: NA
clone_size: NA

cdr3_aa: CASSQIRGGVLVKTQYF
cdr3_nt: TGCGCCAGCAGCCAGATTAGGGGAGGGGTTCTAGTTAAGACCCAGTACTTC
j_call: TRBJ2-5
v_call: TRBV4-1
d_call: TRBD2
clone_size: NA

cdr3_aa: CASSQNRGEQYF
cdr3_nt: TGCGCCAGCAGCCAAAATAGAGGCGAGCAGTACTTC
j_call: TRBJ2-7
v_call: TRBV4-1
d_call: NA
clone_size: NA

cdr3_aa: CASTNLQGANYGYTF
cdr3_nt: TGTGCCAGTACCAATTTGCAGGGGGCCAACTATGGCTACACCTTC
j_call: TRBJ1-2
v_call: TRBV19
d_call: TRBD1
clone_size: NA

cdr3_aa: CASSGPGQGRLNEKLFF
cdr3_nt: TGTGCCAGTAGTGGACCGGGACAGGGGCGACTTAATGAAAAACTGTTTTTT
j_call: TRBJ1-4
v_call: TRBV19
d_call: TRBD1
clone_size: NA

cdr3_aa: CASSFSRGGNEKLFF
cdr3_nt: TGCGCCAGCAGCTTCTCGAGGGGGGGTAATGAAAAACTGTTTTTT
j_call: TRBJ1-4
v_call: TRBV4-1
d_call: NA
clone_size: NA

cdr3_aa: CASSILQGARGTGELFF
cdr3_nt: TGTGCCAGCAGTATACTCCAGGGGGCGCGAGGCACCGGGGAGCTGTTTTTT
j_call: TRBJ2-2
v_call: TRBV6-2/TRBV6-3
d_call: TRBD1
clone_size: NA

cdr3_aa: CASSYRGGTSDYEQYF
cdr3_nt: TGTGCCAGCAGCTATAGAGGCGGGACTAGCGATTACGAGCAGTACTTC
j_call: TRBJ2-7
v_call: TRBV7-8
d_call: TRBD2
clone_size: NA

cdr3_aa: CASSLRLASHEQYF
cdr3_nt: TGTGCCAGCAGCTTACGTCTAGCCTCCCACGAGCAGTACTTC
j_call: TRBJ2-7
v_call: TRBV7-2
d_call: NA
clone_size: NA

cdr3_aa: CASSLRGLEAFF
cdr3_nt: TGTGCCAGCAGCCTTCGGGGGTTGGAAGCTTTCTTT
j_call: TRBJ1-1
v_call: TRBV6-5
d_call: NA
clone_size: NA

cdr3_aa: CASSLTIAKETQYF
cdr3_nt: TGTGCCAGCAGCTTAACAATAGCCAAAGAGACCCAGTACTTC
j_call: TRBJ2-5
v_call: TRBV6-5
d_call: NA
clone_size: NA

cdr3_aa: CASSARPGQGDNQPQHF
cdr3_nt: TGTGCCAGCAGCGCCCGGCCGGGACAGGGCGACAATCAGCCCCAGCATTTT
j_call: TRBJ1-5
v_call: TRBV5-6
d_call: TRBD1
clone_size: NA

cdr3_aa: CASSLDGGAYDTEAFF
cdr3_nt: TGCGCCAGCAGCTTGGATGGGGGGGCTTACGACACTGAAGCTTTCTTT
j_call: TRBJ1-1
v_call: TRBV5-1
d_call: NA
clone_size: NA

cdr3_aa: CASSYGLGRGNTEAFF
cdr3_nt: TGTGCCAGCAGTTACGGGCTGGGGAGGGGAAACACTGAAGCTTTCTTT
j_call: TRBJ1-1
v_call: TRBV6-5
d_call: NA
clone_size: NA

cdr3_aa: CASSAQGQAHQGQYF
cdr3_nt: TGTGCCAGCAGCGCCCAGGGACAGGCCCATCAGGGGCAGTACTTC
j_call: TRBJ2-7
v_call: TRBV11-3
d_call: TRBD1
clone_size: NA

cdr3_aa: CASSLGRGKYNEQFF
cdr3_nt: TGTGCCAGCAGCTTAGGCAGGGGCAAATACAATGAGCAGTTCTTC
j_call: TRBJ2-1
v_call: TRBV11-3
d_call: NA
clone_size: NA

cdr3_aa: CASSQFGTVVQTQYF
cdr3_nt: TGTGCCAGCAGCCAATTCGGGACAGTCGTCCAGACCCAGTACTTC
j_call: TRBJ2-5
v_call: TRBV4-2
d_call: TRBD1
clone_size: NA

cdr3_aa: CASSLNAGETEAFF
cdr3_nt: TGCGCCAGCAGCTTGAACGCAGGGGAAACTGAAGCTTTCTTT
j_call: TRBJ1-1
v_call: TRBV5-1
d_call: NA
clone_size: NA

cdr3_aa: CASSVQGDGYTF
cdr3_nt: TGTGCCAGCAGCGTGCAGGGTGATGGCTACACCTTC
j_call: TRBJ1-2
v_call: TRBV9
d_call: NA
clone_size: few

cdr3_aa: CASSLNGLPTDTQYF
cdr3_nt: TGTGCCAGCAGCTTAAATGGGCTCCCCACAGATACGCAGTATTTT
j_call: TRBJ2-3
v_call: TRBV7-3
d_call: NA
clone_size: NA

cdr3_aa: CASSESGTGSNIQYF
cdr3_nt: TGTGCCAGCAGTGAAAGTGGGACAGGGTCAAACATTCAGTACTTC
j_call: TRBJ2-4
v_call: TRBV2
d_call: TRBD1
clone_size: NA

cdr3_aa: CSVVKGAGSYEQYF
cdr3_nt: TGCAGCGTTGTTAAGGGGGCAGGGTCCTACGAGCAGTACTTC
j_call: TRBJ2-7
v_call: TRBV29-1
d_call: TRBD1
clone_size: NA

cdr3_aa: CASSLGQNTEAFF
cdr3_nt: TGTGCCAGCAGTTTAGGTCAGAACACTGAAGCTTTCTTT
j_call: TRBJ1-1
v_call: TRBV12-3/TRBV12-4
d_call: NA
clone_size: NA

cdr3_aa: CASSRIAGGPGTGELFF
cdr3_nt: TGTGCCAGCAGTCGAATAGCGGGGGGGCCGGGCACCGGGGAGCTGTTTTTT
j_call: TRBJ2-2
v_call: TRBV6-6
d_call: TRBD2
clone_size: NA

cdr3_aa: CASSLLRGVSTDTQYF
cdr3_nt: TGTGCCAGCAGCCTCCTGCGGGGGGTTAGCACAGATACGCAGTATTTT
j_call: TRBJ2-3
v_call: TRBV7-9
d_call: TRBD2
clone_size: NA

cdr3_aa: CARLNCSDRGRNEQYF
cdr3_nt: TGTGCCAGACTCAATTGTTCGGACAGGGGGCGCAACGAGCAGTACTTC
j_call: TRBJ2-7
v_call: TRBV19
d_call: TRBD1
clone_size: NA

cdr3_aa: CASSPRGSEGTEAFF
cdr3_nt: TGTGCCAGCAGCCCTCGGGGGAGTGAGGGCACTGAAGCTTTCTTT
j_call: TRBJ1-1
v_call: TRBV5-4
d_call: NA
clone_size: NA

cdr3_aa: CASSLMGLAPDTQYF
cdr3_nt: TGTGCCAGCAGCCTCATGGGGCTGGCGCCAGATACGCAGTATTTT
j_call: TRBJ2-3
v_call: TRBV7-9
d_call: NA
clone_size: once

cdr3_aa: CASTGLSGGPHEQYF
cdr3_nt: TGTGCCAGCACCGGGCTCAGCGGGGGGCCCCACGAGCAGTACTTC
j_call: TRBJ2-7
v_call: TRBV6-5
d_call: TRBD2
clone_size: NA

cdr3_aa: CASSFRASGRVNEQFF
cdr3_nt: TGTGCCAGCAGCTTCCGTGCTAGCGGGAGGGTAAATGAGCAGTTCTTC
j_call: TRBJ2-1
v_call: TRBV11-3
d_call: TRBD2
clone_size: NA

cdr3_aa: CASSSPGGTDTQYF
cdr3_nt: TGCGCCAGCAGCTCCCCGGGGGGCACAGATACGCAGTATTTT
j_call: TRBJ2-3
v_call: TRBV5-1
d_call: NA
clone_size: NA

cdr3_aa: CASSQSDTQYF
cdr3_nt: TGTGCCAGCAGTCAATCAGATACGCAGTATTTT
j_call: TRBJ2-3
v_call: TRBV2
d_call: NA
clone_size: NA

cdr3_aa: CASSPGTDHSNQPQHF
cdr3_nt: TGCGCCAGCAGCCCTGGGACAGATCATAGCAATCAGCCCCAGCATTTT
j_call: TRBJ1-5
v_call: TRBV5-1
d_call: TRBD1
clone_size: NA

cdr3_aa: CASSLRTDSPLHF
cdr3_nt: TGTGCCAGCAGTTTAAGGACAGATTCACCCCTCCACTTT
j_call: TRBJ1-6
v_call: TRBV6-5
d_call: NA
clone_size: NA

cdr3_aa: CASSLGTGYFSGNTIYF
cdr3_nt: TGCGCCAGCAGCTTAGGGACAGGTTACTTCTCTGGAAACACCATATATTTT
j_call: TRBJ1-3
v_call: TRBV5-1
d_call: TRBD1
clone_size: NA

cdr3_aa: CASSVIPNTGELFF
cdr3_nt: TGTGCCAGCAGCGTCATCCCGAACACCGGGGAGCTGTTTTTT
j_call: TRBJ2-2
v_call: TRBV9
d_call: NA
clone_size: NA

cdr3_aa: CAWSVSLRIHEQYF
cdr3_nt: TGTGCCTGGAGTGTTTCTCTACGCATCCACGAGCAGTACTTC
j_call: TRBJ2-7
v_call: TRBV30
d_call: NA
clone_size: NA